The 27 T cell receptor beta chains below all came from one sample that was sequenced in a study of neurological immune-mediated disorders. TCRdb re-derived calls from the 5' RACE reads in MiXCR, one entry per CDR3 protein. The sample records 45,000 or so distinct CDR3 sequences, roughly 12% being singletons. The specimen was PBMCs. The receptor source for this set is a female donor in good health.

In its sample, this clonotype was seen many times. The V call is TRBV24-1, the J call TRBJ2-2, with TRBD2 matching over 10 bases. The CDR3 has 17 residues. Germline assignment: CDR1 KGHDR and CDR2 SFDVKD. After removal of 1 base from V and 5 bases from J, the junction contained 6 bases not matched to a gene. In nucleotides, the CDR3 is TGTGCCACCAGTGATTTTGAGATTAGCGGGAGGACCGGGGAGCTGTTTTTT. It specifies CATSDFEISGRTGELFF.

This clonotype was recorded many times. This chain connects TRBV7-9 to TRBJ2-5; D perhaps matches TRBD2 (5 bases). Trimming left V 5 bases short and J 1 base short, with 11 bases between. CDR1 is SEHNR, CDR2 FQNEAQ, per germline (reference sequence). The CDR3 runs 14 residues. CDR3 DNA: TGTGCCAGCAGCCCCCCGGGGATCCAAGAGACCCAGTACTTC. Protein product: CASSPPGIQETQYF.

Comment on this clonotype: Since a much larger clone is just one base distant, this may be a read error. This sequence joins TRBV24-1 and TRBJ1-2; 12 nucleotides match TRBD1. CDR1 and CDR2 (germline): KGHDR, SFDVKD. The CDR3 length is 17 residues. The CDR3 DNA sequence: TGTGTCACCAGTGATTCCGGGACAGGGGGCCCGAACTATGGCTACACCTTC. Amino acids: CVTSDSGTGGPNYGYTF.

In its sample, this clonotype was seen many times. The chain carries TRBV6-6 and TRBJ2-1; TRBD2 is a possible D gene (5 bases). CDR1 and CDR2 from the germline V gene are MNHNY and SVGAGI (reference sequence). The length of the CDR3 is 10 residues. V was trimmed by 11 bases and J by 6 bases, leaving 8 bases between them. The CDR3: CASGVNEQFF. Written as DNA, the CDR3 is TGTGCCTCCGGGGTCAATGAGCAGTTCTTC.

This clonotype was observed many times. This chain connects TRBV3-1 to TRBJ2-7; 11 bases align to TRBD2. With V trimmed by 3 bases and J by 7 bases, 5 bases remained unmatched. Germline values: CDR1 LGHDT, CDR2 YNNKEL (reference sequence). The CDR3 is 14 amino acids. CDR3 DNA sequence: TGTGCCAGCAGCCAGGTTAGCGGGGGGGATGAGCAGTACTTC. Residues: CASSQVSGGDEQYF.

The count of this clonotype is one. This sequence may be a read error, since a much larger clone differs from it by one base. The chain couples TRBV20-1 to TRBJ1-1, with a possible D match to TRBD1 (5 bases). V lost 4 bases and J lost 1, with 13 bases in between. CDR3 size: 14 residues. From germline, CDR1 is DFQATT and CDR2 SNEGSKA (reference sequence). The chain's CDR3 is CSAISRGGNTEAFF. The CDR3 region has the DNA TGCAGTGCTATCTCTAGGGGTGGGAACACTGAAGCTTTCTTT.

The table lists this clonotype with many counts. The DNA of the CDR3 is TGCAGTGCTAGCGCCTTCACCGGAGACTCAAACAATGAGCAGTTCTTC. Translated, it gives CSASAFTGDSNNEQFF. V usage is TRBV20-1 and J usage is TRBJ2-1; no reliable D call. CDR1 is DFQATT, CDR2 SNEGSKA, per germline (reference sequence). CDR3 size: 16 residues. Trimming pared 3 bases from V and 5 bases from J, leaving 20 bases between.

This clonotype was observed at least ten times. The genes are TRBV6-6 and TRBJ1-1; D perhaps matches TRBD1 (5 bases). Per germline, CDR1 MNHNY and CDR2 SVGAGI (reference sequence). The CDR3 sequence is 14 residues long. V was trimmed by 5 bases and J by 5 bases, leaving 15 bases between them. CDR3 amino acids: CASSLSDWGTEAFF. Here the CDR3 DNA reads TGTGCCAGCAGTCTCTCTGACTGGGGGACTGAAGCTTTCTTT.

In its sample, this clonotype was seen many times. This chain joins TRBV12-3 or TRBV12-4 and TRBJ2-2, with D perhaps TRBD1 (5 bases). CDR3 length: 17 amino acids. The V and J ends lost 6 bases and 0 bases respectively, with 17 bases between them. In DNA, the CDR3 is TGTGCCAGCAGCAAGGACACGTCCCAAGCGAACACCGGGGAGCTGTTTTTT. Translating gives CASSKDTSQANTGELFF.

This clonotype appeared many times. This chain uses TRBV5-8 with TRBJ1-3, with D possibly TRBD1 on 5 matching bases. Between the trimmed V and J ends, which lost 1 base and 0 bases, there was a span of 8 bases. This CDR3 is built from 15 residues. Germline assignment: CDR1 SGHTS and CDR2 YDEGEE. In DNA form, the CDR3 reads TGTGCCAGCAGCTTGACCGGGACCTCTGGAAACACCATATATTTT. This sequence encodes CASSLTGTSGNTIYF.

Many counts were recorded for this clonotype. The chain carries TRBV5-1 and TRBJ2-1; TRBD2 matches 7 bases. The CDR3 extends over 15 amino acids. Germline V gene data show CDR1 as SGHRS and CDR2 as YFSETQ. The junction had 9 bases not matched to a gene; V was cut back by 0 bases and J by 9 bases. CDR3 in DNA: TGCGCCAGCAGCTTGGGGGCGGGAGAATATGGTGAGCAGTTCTTC. Translating it yields CASSLGAGEYGEQFF.

This clonotype has at least ten counts. The chain uses TRBV5-1 and TRBJ2-1; D perhaps matches TRBD2 (5 bases). This CDR3 has 14 residues. The V end was cut by 4 bases, the J end by 6 bases, with 14 bases between. Germline V gene lookup returns CDR1 SGHRS and CDR2 YFSETQ. CDR3 protein: CASSPPLALNEQFF. The CDR3 region has the DNA TGCGCCAGCAGCCCCCCCCTAGCCCTCAATGAGCAGTTCTTC.

Ten or more counts support this clonotype. J is TRBJ2-3 and V is TRBV24-1; 7 bases fit TRBD1. Germline trimming cut 7 bases from V and 0 bases from J; bases unmatched to any gene: 6. This CDR3 has 15 residues. Germline V gives CDR1 KGHDR, CDR2 SFDVKD. The CDR3 DNA is TGTGCCACCAGCAGGGGGACGGCTAGCACAGATACGCAGTATTTT. Translation: CATSRGTASTDTQYF.

This clonotype was seen repeatedly, ten times or more. The rearrangement uses TRBV9 and TRBJ1-2; 7 nucleotides align to TRBD1. Germline V gene data show CDR1 as SGDLS and CDR2 as YYNGEE. This CDR3 is 15 amino acids long. V trimming: 3 bases; J trimming: 5 bases; junction bases outside the gene matches: 10. CDR3 region: CASSAGGTARYGYTF. Written as DNA, the CDR3 is TGTGCCAGCAGCGCTGGAGGGACAGCAAGATATGGCTACACCTTC.

This clonotype was observed at least ten times. The chain joins TRBV6-2 or TRBV6-3 to TRBJ2-3, with TRBD1 matching 7 bases. This CDR3 comprises 14 residues. Per germline, CDR1 MNHEY and CDR2 SVGEGT. J was trimmed by 4 bases and V by 6 bases; bases with no gene match: 7. The chain's CDR3 is CASSPGQQPDTQYF. In DNA, the CDR3 is TGTGCCAGCAGCCCGGGACAGCAGCCAGATACGCAGTATTTT.

This clonotype is medium-sized within its sample. V usage is TRBV3-1 and J usage is TRBJ2-6; D unresolved. Germline V CDR1 and CDR2: LGHDT, YNNKEL (reference sequence). The CDR3 sequence is 13 residues long. CDR3 amino acids: CATLNSGANVLTF. The CDR3, as DNA: TGTGCTACCCTCAACTCTGGGGCCAACGTCCTGACTTTC.

As for this clonotype: A much bigger clone sits one base away, suggesting this may be a read error. The final CDR3 position lacks the conserved phenylalanine or tryptophan, pointing to a likely read error. The chain is built from TRBV7-9 and TRBJ2-7; D assignment may be TRBD1 or TRBD2 (5 bases each). This CDR3 region has 13 residues. V lost 0 bases to trimming and J lost 4 bases, with 7 bases between them. Germline V gene data show CDR1 as SEHNR and CDR2 as FQNEAQ (reference sequence). The CDR3 DNA reads TGTGCCAGCAGCTTAGCGGGGGAGTACGAGCAGTACTTA. It specifies CASSLAGEYEQYL.

This clonotype was detected a few times. This chain links TRBV5-1 with TRBJ2-3, with 14 bases fitting TRBD2. With 3 bases clipped from V and 1 base from J, the junction kept 1 base outside the gene matches. The CDR3 has 16 amino acids. From germline, CDR1 is SGHRS and CDR2 YFSETQ. In DNA, the CDR3 is TGCGCCAGCAGCTGGACTAGCGGGGGGCGCACAGATACGCAGTATTTT. This sequence encodes CASSWTSGGRTDTQYF.

This clonotype was counted at least ten times. This chain connects TRBV20-1 to TRBJ2-1; D is undetermined. The CDR3 is made up of 13 amino acids. V gave up 3 bases and J gave up 0 bases, with 6 bases separating them. Germline V gives CDR1 DFQATT, CDR2 SNEGSKA (reference sequence). In DNA, the CDR3 is TGCAGTGCTAGCGTGAGCTCCTACAATGAGCAGTTCTTC. Translation: CSASVSSYNEQFF.

This clonotype was observed at least ten times. V and J are TRBV10-3 and TRBJ2-3, with D tentatively TRBD1 (6 bases). The CDR3 has 13 amino acids. Trimming removed 6 bases at V and 5 bases at J, with 12 bases between. Per the germline V gene, CDR1 is ENHRY and CDR2 is SYGVKD. CDR3: CAISLDREDTQYF. The CDR3 DNA reads TGTGCCATCAGCCTGGACAGAGAAGATACGCAGTATTTT.

This clonotype was found many times. The DNA of the CDR3 is TGTGCCAGCGGGACTAACCAAGAGACCCAGTACTTC. Translating gives CASGTNQETQYF. This sequence joins TRBV3-1 and TRBJ2-5, with 7 nucleotides matching TRBD2. V lost 8 bases, J lost 0 bases, and 0 bases stayed unmatched. Per the germline V gene, CDR1 is LGHDT and CDR2 is YNNKEL (reference sequence). CDR3 size: 12 residues.

Many counts were recorded for this clonotype. The chain combines TRBV10-3 with TRBJ2-3; possibly TRBD1 for D (6 bases). Germline CDR1 reads ENHRY; CDR2 reads SYGVKD. The CDR3 covers 13 residues. With 6 bases removed from V and 4 bases from J, the gap between germline ends came to 11 bases. This chain's CDR3 is CAIRQGSADTQYF. The CDR3, as DNA: TGTGCCATCAGACAGGGTAGCGCAGATACGCAGTATTTT.

The table lists this clonotype with many counts. The J gene is TRBJ1-1, the V gene TRBV12-3 or TRBV12-4; D is possibly TRBD1 (5 bases). CDR3 size: 15 residues. V was trimmed by 5 bases and J by 4 bases, leaving 17 bases between them. CDR3: CASSPHGGPFTEAFF. The CDR3 DNA follows: TGTGCCAGCAGTCCCCACGGGGGACCATTCACTGAAGCTTTCTTT.

This clonotype was detected a few times. V usage is TRBV11-2 and J usage is TRBJ2-1; D tentatively fits TRBD1 or TRBD2 (5 bases each). The V gene's germline CDR1 is SGHAT and CDR2 FQNNGV. The CDR3 runs 18 residues. The ends were cut back, 1 base at V and 6 bases at J, with 22 bases in the middle. The CDR3 DNA sequence: TGTGCCAGCAGCTTAGTAGTAGTAGGGACCCCCAGGCGCAATGAGCAGTTCTTC. Protein: CASSLVVVGTPRRNEQFF.

About this clonotype: A read error may account for a junction end that differs from germline. This chain connects TRBV3-1 to TRBJ2-5, with TRBD2 identical over 9 bases. Germline CDR1 reads LGHDT; CDR2 reads YNNKEL (reference sequence). This CDR3 is 15 amino acids long. CDR3 sequence: CDSSQVRAGGETQYF. The CDR3 nucleotides are TGTGACAGCAGCCAAGTAAGAGCGGGAGGAGAGACCCAGTACTTC.

This clonotype was observed many times. V and J are TRBV29-1 and TRBJ2-1, with TRBD2 identical over 14 bases. The CDR3 totals 13 residues. The V and J ends lost 5 bases and 7 bases, in that order; junction bases with no gene match: 1. The germline V gene has CDR1 SQVTM and CDR2 ANQGSEA. The CDR3 DNA is TGCAGCGTTCGGACTAGCGGGAGGAATGAGCAGTTCTTC. It yields the protein CSVRTSGRNEQFF.

The V and J genes are TRBV5-1 and TRBJ2-5, with D perhaps TRBD1 (6 bases). The V end lost 0 bases, the J end lost 5 bases, and 17 bases lay between the germline ends. This CDR3 comprises 16 residues. Germline lookup yields CDR1 SGHRS and CDR2 YFSETQ. DNA of the CDR3: TGCGCCAGCAGCTTGGGTTTAACAGGGTCTCGTGAGACCCAGTACTTC. Encoded protein: CASSLGLTGSRETQYF.